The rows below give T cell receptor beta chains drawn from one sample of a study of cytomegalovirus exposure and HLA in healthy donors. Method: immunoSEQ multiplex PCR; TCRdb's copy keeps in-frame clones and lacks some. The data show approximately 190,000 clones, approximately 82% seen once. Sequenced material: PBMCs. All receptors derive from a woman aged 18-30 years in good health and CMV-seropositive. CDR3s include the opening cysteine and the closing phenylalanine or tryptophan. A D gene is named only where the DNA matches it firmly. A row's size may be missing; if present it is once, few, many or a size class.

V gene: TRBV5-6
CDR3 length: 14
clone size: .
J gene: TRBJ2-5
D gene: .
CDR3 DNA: TGTGCCAGGAAGCCGGGGAGGTTTCAAGAGACCCAGTACTTC
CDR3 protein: CARKPGRFQETQYF

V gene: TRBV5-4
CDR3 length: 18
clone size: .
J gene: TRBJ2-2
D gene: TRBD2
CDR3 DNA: TGTGCCAGCAGCGGGGGCTCGCGGGGGGTCGCGAACACCGGGGAGCTGTTTTTT
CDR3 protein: CASSGGSRGVANTGELFF

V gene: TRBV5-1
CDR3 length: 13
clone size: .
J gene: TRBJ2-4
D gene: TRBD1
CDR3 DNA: TGCGCCAGCAGCTACCGGACAGGGGACATTCAGTACTTC
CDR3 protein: CASSYRTGDIQYF

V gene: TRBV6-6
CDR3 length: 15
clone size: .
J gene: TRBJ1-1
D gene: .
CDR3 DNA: TGTGCCAGCTTGCCTTTCGGACATATCAACACTGAAGCTTTCTTT
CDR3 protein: CASLPFGHINTEAFF

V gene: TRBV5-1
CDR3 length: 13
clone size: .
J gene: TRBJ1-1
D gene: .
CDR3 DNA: TGCGCCAGCAGCTTGGGGGAGGTGACTGAAGCTTTCTTT
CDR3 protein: CASSLGEVTEAFF

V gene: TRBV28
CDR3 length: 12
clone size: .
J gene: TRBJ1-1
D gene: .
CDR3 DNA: TGTGCCAGCAGTCCAGGGTACACTGAAGCTTTCTTT
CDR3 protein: CASSPGYTEAFF

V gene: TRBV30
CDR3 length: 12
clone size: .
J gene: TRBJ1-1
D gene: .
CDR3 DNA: TGTGCCTGGGCTCCGGGGATGGGGGAAGCTTTCTTT
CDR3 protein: CAWAPGMGEAFF

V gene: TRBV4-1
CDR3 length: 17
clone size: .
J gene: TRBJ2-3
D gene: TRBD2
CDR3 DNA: TGCGCCAGCAGCCAACCTAGCGGGGGTCGGAGCCCAGATACGCAGTATTTT
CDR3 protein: CASSQPSGGRSPDTQYF

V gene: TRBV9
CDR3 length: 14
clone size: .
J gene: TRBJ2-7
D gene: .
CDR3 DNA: TGTGCCAGCAGCGTAGGAATGCTCTCCTACGAGCAGTACTTC
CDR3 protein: CASSVGMLSYEQYF

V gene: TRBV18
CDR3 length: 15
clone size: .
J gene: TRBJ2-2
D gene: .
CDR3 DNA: TGTGCCAGCTCACCACCCAGGGTCGGCGCCGGGGAGCTGTTTTTT
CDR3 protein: CASSPPRVGAGELFF

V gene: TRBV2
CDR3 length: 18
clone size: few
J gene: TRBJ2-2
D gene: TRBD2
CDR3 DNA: TGTGCCAGCACCCATTCCGGGACTAGCGGGGACAACACCGGGGAGCTGTTTTTT
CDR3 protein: CASTHSGTSGDNTGELFF

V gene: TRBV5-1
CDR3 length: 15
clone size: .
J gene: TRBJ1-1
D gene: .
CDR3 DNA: TGCGCCAGCAGCTTGTTACAGGTTGGGAACACTGAAGCTTTCTTT
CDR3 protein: CASSLLQVGNTEAFF

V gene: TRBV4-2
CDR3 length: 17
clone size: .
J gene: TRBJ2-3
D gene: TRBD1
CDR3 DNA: TGTGCCAGCAGCCAAGACTACAGGGGTTCAGGCACGGATACGCAGTATTTT
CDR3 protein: CASSQDYRGSGTDTQYF

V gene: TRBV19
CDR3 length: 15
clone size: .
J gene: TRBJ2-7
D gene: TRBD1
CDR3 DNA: TGTGCCAGTAGTGTGACCGGGACAGGGAACTACGAGCAGTACTTC
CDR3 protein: CASSVTGTGNYEQYF

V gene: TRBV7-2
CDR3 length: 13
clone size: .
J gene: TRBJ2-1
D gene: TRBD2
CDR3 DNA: TGTGCCAGCCGGGGGGTGTCCTACAATGAGCAGTTCTTC
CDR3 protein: CASRGVSYNEQFF

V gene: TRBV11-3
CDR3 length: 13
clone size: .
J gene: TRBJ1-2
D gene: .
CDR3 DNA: TGTGCCAGCAGCCTAAGACAGAACTATGGCTACACCTTC
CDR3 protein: CASSLRQNYGYTF

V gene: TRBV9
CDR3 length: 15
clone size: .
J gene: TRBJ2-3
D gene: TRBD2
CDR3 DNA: TGTGCCAGCAGCGTCACGGGGGGGCGCACAGATACGCAGTATTTT
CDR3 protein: CASSVTGGRTDTQYF

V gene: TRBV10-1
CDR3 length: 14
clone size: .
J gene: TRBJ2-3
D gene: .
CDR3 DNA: TGCGCCAGCAGTGAGAACCTAGCAACAGATACGCAGTATTTT
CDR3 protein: CASSENLATDTQYF

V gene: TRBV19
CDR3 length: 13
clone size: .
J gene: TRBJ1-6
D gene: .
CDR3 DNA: TGTGCCAGTAGTATAGGATCCGGTTCACCCCTCCACTTT
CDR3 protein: CASSIGSGSPLHF

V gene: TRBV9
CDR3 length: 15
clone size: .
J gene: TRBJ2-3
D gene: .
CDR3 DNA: TGTGCCAGCAGCCCTATTGGAGCCCGGACAGATACGCAGTATTTT
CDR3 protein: CASSPIGARTDTQYF

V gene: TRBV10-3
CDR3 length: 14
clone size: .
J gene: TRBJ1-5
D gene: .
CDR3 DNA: TGTGCCATCACGGCACAGGGTCAGGGGCAGCCCCAGCATTTT
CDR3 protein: CAITAQGQGQPQHF

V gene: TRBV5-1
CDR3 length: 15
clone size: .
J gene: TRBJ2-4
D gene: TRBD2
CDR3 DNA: TGCGCCAGCAGCTTGGAAAGCGGGGGCAAAAACATTCAGTACTTC
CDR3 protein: CASSLESGGKNIQYF

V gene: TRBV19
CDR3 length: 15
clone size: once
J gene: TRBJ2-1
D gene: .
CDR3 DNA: TGTGCCAGTAGTACCACTACGAGCTCCTACAATGAGCAGTTCTTC
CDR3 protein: CASSTTTSSYNEQFF

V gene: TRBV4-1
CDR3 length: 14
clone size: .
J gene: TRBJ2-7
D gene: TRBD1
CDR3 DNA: TGCGCCAGCAGCCACTCGACAGGGTCCGGCGAGCAGTACTTC
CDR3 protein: CASSHSTGSGEQYF

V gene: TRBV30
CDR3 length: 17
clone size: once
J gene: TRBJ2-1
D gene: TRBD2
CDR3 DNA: TGTGCCTGGATCCCCTGGACTAGCGGGGGCCGCTACAATGAGCAGTTCTTC
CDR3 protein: CAWIPWTSGGRYNEQFF

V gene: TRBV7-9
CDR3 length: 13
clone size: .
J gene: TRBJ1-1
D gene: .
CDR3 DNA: TGTGCCAGCAGCCCGGGACGGGGGATTGAAGCTTTCTTT
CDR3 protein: CASSPGRGIEAFF

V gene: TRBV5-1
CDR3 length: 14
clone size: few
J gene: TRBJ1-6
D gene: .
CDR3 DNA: TGCGCCAGCAGCTTGGGGGGCGGCTACTCACCCCTCCACTTT
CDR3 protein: CASSLGGGYSPLHF

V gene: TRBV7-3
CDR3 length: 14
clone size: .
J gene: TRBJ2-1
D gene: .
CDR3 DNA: TGTGCCAGCTCCGGGGGGCGATCCTACAATGAGCAGTTCTTC
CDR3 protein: CASSGGRSYNEQFF

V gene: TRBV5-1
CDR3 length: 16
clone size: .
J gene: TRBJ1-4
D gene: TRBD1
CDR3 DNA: TGCGCCAGCAGCCAGCCCCGGGACAGGGGGCATGAAAAACTGTTTTTT
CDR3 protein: CASSQPRDRGHEKLFF

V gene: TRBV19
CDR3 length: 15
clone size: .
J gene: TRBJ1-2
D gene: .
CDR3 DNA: TGTGCCAGTAGAACCGCGGGGGGGGCCGAATATGGCTACACCTTC
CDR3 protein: CASRTAGGAEYGYTF

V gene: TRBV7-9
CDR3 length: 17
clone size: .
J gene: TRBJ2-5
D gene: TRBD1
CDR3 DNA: TGTGCCAGCATCCAAAGCAGACAGGGGGCCTTCCAAGAGACCCAGTACTTC
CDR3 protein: CASIQSRQGAFQETQYF

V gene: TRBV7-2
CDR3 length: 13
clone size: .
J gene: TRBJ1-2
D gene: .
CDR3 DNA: TGTGCCAGCAGCTTACAGTTAAACTATGGCTACACCTTC
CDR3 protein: CASSLQLNYGYTF

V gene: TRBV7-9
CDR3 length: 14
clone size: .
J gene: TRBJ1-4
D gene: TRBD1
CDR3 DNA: TGTGCCAGCAGGGCCGGGACAGGGGATGAAAAACTGTTTTTT
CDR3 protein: CASRAGTGDEKLFF

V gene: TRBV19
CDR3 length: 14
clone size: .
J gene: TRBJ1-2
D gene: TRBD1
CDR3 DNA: TGTGCCAGTAGTATCCTGACAGGGAACTATGGCTACACCTTC
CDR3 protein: CASSILTGNYGYTF

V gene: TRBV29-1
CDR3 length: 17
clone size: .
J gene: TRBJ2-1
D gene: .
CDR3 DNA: TGCAGCGTTGAAGTTGGATTAGGGGAAAGCTCCTACAATGAGCAGTTCTTC
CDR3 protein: CSVEVGLGESSYNEQFF

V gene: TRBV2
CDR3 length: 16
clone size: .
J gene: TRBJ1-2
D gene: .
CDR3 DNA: TGTGCCAGCAGTGGGGGTCGGGGAGGGGCTAACTATGGCTACACCTTC
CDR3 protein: CASSGGRGGANYGYTF

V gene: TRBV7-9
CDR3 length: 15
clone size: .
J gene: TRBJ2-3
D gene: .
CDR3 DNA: TGTGCCAGCAGCTTAGCGCTCGGGGGTGCAGATACGCAGTATTTT
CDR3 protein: CASSLALGGADTQYF

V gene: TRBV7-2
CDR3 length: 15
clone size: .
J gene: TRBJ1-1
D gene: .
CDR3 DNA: TGTGCCAGCAGCTCCCCAAGAGGGGGGGAGACTGAAGCTTTCTTT
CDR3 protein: CASSSPRGGETEAFF

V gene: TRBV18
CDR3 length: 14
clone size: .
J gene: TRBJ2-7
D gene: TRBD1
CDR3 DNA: TGTGCCAGCTCAGAGGGACAGTACTCCTACGAGCAGTACTTC
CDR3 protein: CASSEGQYSYEQYF

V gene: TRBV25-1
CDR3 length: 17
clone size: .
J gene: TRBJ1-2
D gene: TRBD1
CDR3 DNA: TGTGCCAGCAGTGAATATATGGCAGGGGGCGGAACCTATGGCTACACCTTC
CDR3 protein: CASSEYMAGGGTYGYTF

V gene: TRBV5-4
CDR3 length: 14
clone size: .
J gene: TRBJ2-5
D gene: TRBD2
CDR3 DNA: TGTGCCAGCAGCCCAATCGGGGGGGCAGAGACCCAGTACTTC
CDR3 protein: CASSPIGGAETQYF

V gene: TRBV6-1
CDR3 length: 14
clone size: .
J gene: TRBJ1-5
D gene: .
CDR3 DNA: TGTGCCAGCACCCTGACAGGTTTAAATCAGCCCCAGCATTTT
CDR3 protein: CASTLTGLNQPQHF